This T cell receptor beta chain was recorded in a study of response to subunit inactivated influenza vaccine. Study-level points and caveats: With each seasonal influenza vaccination, the authors suggested, few new T cells are recruited.

A single record per CDR3 protein comes from TCRdb applying MiXCR to the RT-PCR reads. The sample lists 450,000 to 550,000 distinct CDR3 sequences, about 25% seen once, with approximately 2% in the top ten. As concerns this clonotype: Its antigen is unknown.

The CDR3 has 14 amino acids. The V end lost 8 bases, the J end lost 6 bases, and 18 bases lay between the germline ends. The germline V gene encodes CDR1 SGHRS and CDR2 YFSETQ. This sample comprised CD4+ T cells sorted from PBMCs, obtained 5 to 6 days after vaccination. The chain recombines TRBV5-1 with TRBJ2-1, with D possibly being TRBD1 (7 bases). This clonotype originated in a man aged 50-59 years who received an inactivated influenza vaccine. In DNA form, the CDR3 reads TGCGCCAGTTCGCGGGACAGTGGGTTCAATGAGCAGTTCTTC. Amino acids: CASSRDSGFNEQFF.